In this sample, the clone carrying this TCR beta chain turned up many times. What it binds is unknown. Healthy Caucasian individuals from Russia aged roughly 6 to 95 served as donors. Approximately 9.6 milliliters of peripheral blood were drawn from each donor into EDTA-treated tubes. CDR3 length: 15 residues. CDR1 and CDR2 from the germline V gene are SGHDT and YYEEEE. V was clipped by 4 bases and J by 1 base; unmatched bases: 4. A second PCR of roughly 7 to 11 cycles used a sample-barcoded 5' primer and a J-beta primer mix. TCRdb itself ran the 5' RACE reads through MiXCR, one entry per CDR3 protein. The table lists roughly 900,000 distinct CDR3 sequences, 29% of them singletons. The sample is drawn from a study of blood T cells in healthy people across ages. Study-wide results and limits: Researchers deemed the diversity estimates from one million T cells underestimates. Age showed a roughly linear inverse relationship with TCR beta diversity per million T cells.

This chain connects TRBV5-6 to TRBJ2-3; 9 bases align to TRBD1. The sequence came from a woman over 75 in good health. Sequencing input: blood. Here the CDR3 DNA reads TGTGCCAGCAGCCGGGACAGGGTACGCACAGATACGCAGTATTTT. Translation: CASSRDRVRTDTQYF.